This passage covers 8 T cell receptor beta chains from one sample sequenced in a study of T-cell reconstitution after alpha-beta-depleted transplantation in children. The TCRbeta library incorporated unique molecular identifiers. TCRdb re-called the PCR reads through MiXCR, storing one row per CDR3 protein. This sample has over 85,000 distinct CDR3 sequences, with under 7% found just once. The source material was PBMCs, mostly from graft donor cells, sampled 60 days after TCRalphabeta/CD19-depleted stem cell transplant. Receptor source: a female patient aged 2 to 10 who had a stem cell transplant for Fanconi anemia, so the T cells may come from the graft donor.

This clonotype was recorded a few times. The chain combines TRBV5-6 with TRBJ2-2; weak D call: TRBD2 (6 bases). The CDR3 is 15 amino acids. With 7 bases removed from V and 3 bases from J, the gap between germline ends came to 16 bases. Germline V CDR1 and CDR2: SGHDT, YYEEEE. Written as DNA, the CDR3 is TGTGCCAGCCGTCTCGGCGGGACTCACACCGGGGAGCTGTTTTTT. Translated, it gives CASRLGGTHTGELFF.

This clonotype has ten or more counts. The V and J genes are TRBV5-1 and TRBJ2-1, with D possibly matching TRBD1 (5 bases). The CDR3 length is 11 residues. Germline V gene data show CDR1 as SGHRS and CDR2 as YFSETQ. Trimming stripped 2 bases from V and 10 bases from J, with 7 bases between. CDR3 nucleotides: TGCGCCAGCAGCTTCGACAGAGAGCAGTTCTTC. Amino acid sequence: CASSFDREQFF.

The table lists this clonotype with many counts. CDR3: CSARSGTALLTGELFF. CDR3 sequence (DNA): TGCAGTGCTCGATCCGGGACAGCTCTTTTAACCGGGGAGCTGTTTTTT. J is TRBJ2-2 and V is TRBV20-1; 7 positions match TRBD1. The V and J ends lost 5 bases and 5 bases, in that order; junction bases with no gene match: 14. The CDR3 length is 16 residues. Germline V gene lookup returns CDR1 DFQATT and CDR2 SNEGSKA (reference sequence).

This clonotype was counted many times. This chain connects TRBV29-1 to TRBJ2-5; D is unclear. Looked up from germline, CDR1 is SQVTM and CDR2 is ANQGSEA. The V and J ends lost 3 bases and 4 bases respectively, with 12 bases between them. This CDR3 region has 13 residues. Here the CDR3 reads CSVEAPLRETQYF. CDR3 DNA: TGCAGCGTTGAGGCCCCATTAAGAGAGACCCAGTACTTC.

Ten or more counts support this clonotype. This chain joins TRBV5-6 and TRBJ1-2, with TRBD1 matching over 12 bases. The germline CDR1 and CDR2 sequences are SGHDT and YYEEEE. There are 16 residues in the CDR3. After removal of 0 bases from V and 8 bases from J, the junction contained 8 bases not matched to a gene. This chain's CDR3 is CASSLVGQGAPYGYTF. The CDR3 bases are TGTGCCAGCAGCTTGGTGGGACAGGGGGCGCCTTACGGCTACACCTTC.

The genes are TRBV6-1 and TRBJ2-7, with D uncertain. Deletions cut 3 bases from V and 3 bases from J, with 3 bases between. This CDR3 contains 11 residues. Germline V lookup: CDR1 MNHNS, CDR2 SASEGT. CDR3 coding DNA: TGTGCCAGCAGTGATAACTACGAGCAGTACTTC. This translates into CASSDNYEQYF.

The chain is built from TRBV3-1 and TRBJ1-6, with TRBD1 matching 7 bases. The CDR3 totals 17 residues. Per the germline V gene, CDR1 is LGHDT and CDR2 is YNNKEL (reference sequence). V shed 0 bases and J 4 bases; nucleotides not matched to a gene: 6. The CDR3 nucleotides read TGTGCCAGCAGCCAAGATTGGGGACAGCGGTATAATTCACCCCTCCACTTT. Protein: CASSQDWGQRYNSPLHF. Combining the CDR3 with reference TRBV3-1 and TRBJ1-6 gives the whole variable domain DTAVSQTPKYLVTQMGNDKSIKCEQNLGHDTMYWYKQDSKKFLKIMFSYNNKELIINETVPNRFSPKSPDKAHLNLHINSLELGDSAVYFCASSQDWGQRYNSPLHFGNGTRLTVT.

The rearrangement joins TRBV27 to TRBJ2-5, with TRBD2 as a possible D gene (6 bases). Per the germline V gene, CDR1 is MNHEY and CDR2 is SMNVEV (reference sequence). The ends were cut back, 0 bases at V and 1 base at J, with 9 bases in the middle. The CDR3 has 15 amino acids. As DNA, the CDR3 is TGTGCCAGCAGTTTATCGTGGGGGGTCCAAGAGACCCAGTACTTC. Translating it yields CASSLSWGVQETQYF.